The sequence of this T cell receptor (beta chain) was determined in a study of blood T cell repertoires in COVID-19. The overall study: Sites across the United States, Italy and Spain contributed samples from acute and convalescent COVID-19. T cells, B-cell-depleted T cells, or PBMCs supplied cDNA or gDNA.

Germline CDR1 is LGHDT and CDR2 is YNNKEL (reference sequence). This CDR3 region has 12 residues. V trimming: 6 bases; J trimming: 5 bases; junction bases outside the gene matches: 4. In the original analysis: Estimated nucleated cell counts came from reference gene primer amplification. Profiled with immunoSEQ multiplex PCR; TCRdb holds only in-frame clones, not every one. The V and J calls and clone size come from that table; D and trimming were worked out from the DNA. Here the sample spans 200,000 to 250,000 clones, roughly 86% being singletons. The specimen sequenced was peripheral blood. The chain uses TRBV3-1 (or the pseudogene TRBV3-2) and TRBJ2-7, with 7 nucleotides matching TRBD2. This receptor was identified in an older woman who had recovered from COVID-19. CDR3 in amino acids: CASRKAGNEQYF. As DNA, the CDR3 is TGTGCCAGCAGGAAAGCGGGGAACGAGCAGTACTTC.